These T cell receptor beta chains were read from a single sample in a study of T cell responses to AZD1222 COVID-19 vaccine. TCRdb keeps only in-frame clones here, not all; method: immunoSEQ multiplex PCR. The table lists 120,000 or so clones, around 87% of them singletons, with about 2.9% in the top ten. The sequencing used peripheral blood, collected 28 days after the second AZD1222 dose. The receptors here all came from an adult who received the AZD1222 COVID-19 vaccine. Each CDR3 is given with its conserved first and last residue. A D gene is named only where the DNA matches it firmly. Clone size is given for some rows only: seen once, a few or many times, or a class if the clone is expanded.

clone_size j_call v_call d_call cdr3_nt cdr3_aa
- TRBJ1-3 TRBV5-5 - TGTGCCAGCAGCTTAGGGCAGGGCGTCGAAGGAAACACCATATATTTT CASSLGQGVEGNTIYF
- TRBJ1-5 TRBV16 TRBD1 TGTGCCAGCAGCCTCCCGGACAGGGGATTTAGCAATCAGCCCCAGCATTTT CASSLPDRGFSNQPQHF
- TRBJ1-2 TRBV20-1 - TGCAGTGCTAGAGACTTCGATGGCTACACCTTC CSARDFDGYTF
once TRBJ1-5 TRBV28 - TGTGCCAGCAGTTTATCTCGGGGTTATCAGCCCCAGCATTTT CASSLSRGYQPQHF
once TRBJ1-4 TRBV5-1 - TGCGCCAGCAGCACCGGAAGCGGATTTAGGGGGGCACTGTTTTTT CASSTGSGFRGALFF
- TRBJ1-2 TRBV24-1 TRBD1 TGTGCCACCAGTGACCACGCGACAGGACAGGGTCCCTATGGCTACACCTTC CATSDHATGQGPYGYTF
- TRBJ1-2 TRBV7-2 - TGTGCCAGCAGCTCCGCCGCACAAAACTATGGCTACACCTTC CASSSAAQNYGYTF
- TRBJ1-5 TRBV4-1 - TGCGCCAGCAGCCGCCAAGCGGGAAGCAATCAGCCCCAGCATTTT CASSRQAGSNQPQHF
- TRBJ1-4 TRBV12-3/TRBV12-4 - TGTGCCAGCAGTCTAACACTCGTAGAAAAACTGTTTTTT CASSLTLVEKLFF
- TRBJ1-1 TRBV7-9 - TGTGCCAGCAGCCCTTCAGCTGAAGCTTTCTTT CASSPSAEAFF
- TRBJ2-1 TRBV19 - TGTGCCAGTAGTAGACGTACCGTGAATGAGCAGTTCTTC CASSRRTVNEQFF
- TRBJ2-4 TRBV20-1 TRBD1 TGCAGTGCGGCCCCGGGACAGTTTCAGTACTTC CSAAPGQFQYF
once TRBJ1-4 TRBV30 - TGTGCCTGGAGTGCCCGGGAAAAACTGTTTTTT CAWSAREKLFF
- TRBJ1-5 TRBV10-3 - TGTGCCATCAGTGAAGTCTGGTCCGGGCAGCCCCAGCATTTT CAISEVWSGQPQHF
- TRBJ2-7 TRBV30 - TGTGCCTGGAGTCGGGGCTCCTACGAGCAGTACTTC CAWSRGSYEQYF
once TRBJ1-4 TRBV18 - TGTGCCAGCTCACCACTTGCGGGGACACAAGAAAAACTGTTTTTT CASSPLAGTQEKLFF
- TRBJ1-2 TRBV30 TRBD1 TGTGCCTGGAGCGAGACTCAAACAGGGGGTGGAGACTACACCTTC CAWSETQTGGGDYTF
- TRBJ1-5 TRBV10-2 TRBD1 TGCGCCAGCAGTGAGCCGGAGTATATCGACAGGGGCAGCAATCAGCCCCAGCATTTT CASSEPEYIDRGSNQPQHF